What follows is one T cell receptor beta chain and its context. What it recognizes is unknown. Trimming stripped 6 bases from V and 0 bases from J, with 18 bases between. CDR1 and CDR2 from the germline V gene are MDHEN and SYDVKM. The CDR3 has 16 residues. This sample is drawn from a study of shared clonotypes between healthy human individuals. Findings and caveats of the study: Despite large depth, rarefaction showed incomplete sorted-subset sequencing. Naive subsets generally had larger estimated richness than memory subsets.

In the original analysis: There were no quality scores in the junction-only immunoSEQ sequences, so filtering differed. Profiled with immunoSEQ multiplex PCR; TCRdb holds only in-frame clones, not every one. V, J and clone size are those of that table, while D and trimming were read from the DNA. The data hold 2 million to 3 million clones, with over 85% observed a single time. Those who donated, Caucasian adults without exception, all lived in Nashville, Tennessee. Sequencing input: naive CD4+ T cells from PBMCs. The sample's subset: CD45RA+ positively selected. This rearrangement joins TRBV28 to TRBJ2-7; D possibly corresponds to TRBD1 (6 bases). This receptor was identified in a man between 18 and 35 years old in good health. Some clones in this sample may be carry-over from other donors' samples. CDR3 in amino acids: CASRSPGTRFSYEQYF. The CDR3 DNA reads as TGTGCCAGCAGGTCGCCGGGGACACGTTTCTCCTACGAGCAGTACTTC.